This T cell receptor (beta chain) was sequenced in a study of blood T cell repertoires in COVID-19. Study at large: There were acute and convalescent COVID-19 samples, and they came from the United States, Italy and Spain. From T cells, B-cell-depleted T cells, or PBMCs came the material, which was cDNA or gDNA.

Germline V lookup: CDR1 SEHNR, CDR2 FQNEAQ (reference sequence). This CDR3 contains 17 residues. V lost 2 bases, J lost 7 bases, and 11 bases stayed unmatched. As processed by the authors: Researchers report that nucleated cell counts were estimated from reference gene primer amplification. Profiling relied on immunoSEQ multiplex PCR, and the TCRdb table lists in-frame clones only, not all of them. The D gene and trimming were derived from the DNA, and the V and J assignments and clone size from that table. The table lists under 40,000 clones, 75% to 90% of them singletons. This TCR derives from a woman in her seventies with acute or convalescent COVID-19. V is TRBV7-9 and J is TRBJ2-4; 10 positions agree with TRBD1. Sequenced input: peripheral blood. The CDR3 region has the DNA TGTGCCAGCAGCTTATGGGGACAGGGGCCCCCTCGTAACATTCAGTACTTC. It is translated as CASSLWGQGPPRNIQYF.